This T cell receptor beta chain was found in a study of T cell changes during pregnancy in multiple sclerosis. After removal of 1 base from V and 2 bases from J, the junction contained 1 base not matched to a gene. The CDR3 loop spans 15 amino acids. Germline CDR1 and CDR2: MGHRA and YSYEKL. The assay was immunoSEQ multiplex PCR, and TCRdb's table has in-frame clones only and misses some. Of more than 65,000 clones in the sample, 90% to 95% are singletons; the top ten hold roughly 1.1%. Material: peripheral blood, obtained in the second trimester of pregnancy. The chain has TRBV4-1 and TRBJ2-1; 8 positions match TRBD2. The sequence derives from a female donor with multiple sclerosis, enrolled in a pregnancy study. The CDR3 sequence: CASSQVGLAYNEQFF. The CDR3 bases are TGCGCCAGCAGCCAAGTGGGACTAGCCTACAATGAGCAGTTCTTC.